Listed below are T cell receptor beta chains from one sample, sequenced in a study of cytomegalovirus exposure and HLA in healthy donors. Some clones are missing from TCRdb's copy, which holds only in-frame ones; the method was immunoSEQ multiplex PCR. This sample carries 150,000 to 180,000 clones, about 76% of them seen once, and the ten largest clones take over 6%. Sequences were obtained from PBMCs. The receptors come from a man aged 30 to 39 in good health and CMV-seropositive. The CDR3 runs from the conserved cysteine through the conserved F or W. Some rows have no size entry. The others give once, few or many, or a class for an expanded clone.

>.|TRBV27|TRBJ2-5
CASGLSGSETQYF
>.|TRBV19|TRBJ2-7
CASSPGGTYEQYF
>.|TRBV2|TRBJ2-7
CASRYWDRQDYEQYF
>.|TRBV30|TRBJ1-2
CAWSVEGARNYGYTF
>.|TRBV15|TRBJ2-1
CATSTEEAGTGTGVLGDNEQFF
>.|TRBV5-1|TRBJ1-1
CASSPQFFRGPEAFF
>.|TRBV19|TRBJ1-2
CASSIDARGPLGYGYTF
>.|TRBV28|TRBJ1-1
CASSPGTVNTEAFF
>.|TRBV7-6|TRBJ2-3
CASSPTSGGSPSTDTQYF
>.|TRBV4-2|TRBJ1-4
CASSLPGSANEKLFF
>few|TRBV4-3|TRBJ1-6
CASSQGGTDNSPLHF
>once|TRBV19|TRBJ2-1
CASTPEGHNEQFF
>.|TRBV18|TRBJ2-5
CASSSEEAGGLGETQYF
>.|TRBV7-2|TRBJ1-3
CASSSRSSSGNTIYF
>.|TRBV9|TRBJ2-6
CASSVKTGIGANVLTF
>.|TRBV27|TRBJ1-4
CASSGGTTNEKLFF
>.|TRBV6-6|TRBJ1-5
CASSYSGQADQPQHF
>few|TRBV21-1|TRBJ1-1
CASSGWGEVNTEAFF
>.|TRBV27|TRBJ2-1
CASSFPGLAGLYNEQFF
>.|TRBV5-1|TRBJ2-3
CASTPSSGGLSSTDTQYF
>.|TRBV30|TRBJ2-2
CAWRGQGVTGELFF
>.|TRBV10-3|TRBJ1-2
CAISEPRAGDYGYTF
>.|TRBV30|TRBJ2-1
CAWSQGNNDEQFF
>.|TRBV7-2|TRBJ1-6
CASSLVAVSSYNSPLHF
>.|TRBV7-6|TRBJ2-3
CASSAIRTSGGSNIPDTQYF
>.|TRBV7-6|TRBJ1-1
CASSKRPGPSTEAFF
>once|TRBV7-9|TRBJ1-2
CASTDLGGAGYGYTF
>.|TRBV30|TRBJ1-5
CAWSVLGNQPQHF
>.|TRBV27|TRBJ1-4
CASSRVRRGYEKLFF
>.|TRBV19|TRBJ2-1
CASSPGTSGGAGFF
>.|TRBV30|TRBJ1-5
CAWASGANQPQHF
>few|TRBV6-5|TRBJ1-5
CASSLTGANQPQHF
>.|TRBV4-3|TRBJ1-2
CASSQDRNQRGYTF
>.|TRBV7-2|TRBJ2-5
CASSLVLAGETQYF
>.|TRBV12-5|TRBJ1-5
CASGLVGGARQPQHF
>.|TRBV7-8|TRBJ1-1
CAILNGVWGNTEAFF
>.|TRBV10-2|TRBJ2-7
CASSESSGWNEQYF
>.|TRBV10-3|TRBJ1-5
CAISGGGARRGNQPQHF
>few|TRBV19|TRBJ2-2
CASNRGKYTGELFF
>.|TRBV7-9|TRBJ2-5
CASSSPRETQYF
>few|TRBV5-6|TRBJ2-1
CASSRGQGRNEQFF
>.|TRBV9|TRBJ2-1
CASSVKAGGRDEQFF
>.|TRBV5-4|TRBJ2-5
CASSLARRETQYF
>once|TRBV9|TRBJ1-1
CASGTGGLNTEAFF
>.|TRBV12-5|TRBJ2-3
CASALGVDTQYF
>.|TRBV6-4|TRBJ2-1
CASSGLAGGNEQFF